These 24 T cell receptor beta chains originate from one sample sequenced in a study of blood T cell repertoires in COVID-19. Generated by immunoSEQ multiplex PCR, the TCRdb table keeps only in-frame clones and is missing some. Seen here are about 160,000 clones, 82% observed once, and the top ten hold about 11%. Sequenced material: peripheral blood. These receptors originate from a woman aged 80 or over with active or convalescent COVID-19.

This clone was seen a single time. The chain carries TRBV6-5 and TRBJ1-2; no reliable D call. The CDR3 is made up of 14 amino acids. Germline lookup yields CDR1 MNHEY and CDR2 SVGAGI. V lost 2 bases and J lost 8, with 15 bases in between. Written as DNA, the CDR3 is TGTGCCAGCAGTTACACGGGCGGGGTCACGGGCTACACCTTC. Translation: CASSYTGGVTGYTF.

The V and J genes are TRBV6-5 and TRBJ2-1; 8 bases are shared with TRBD1. The V segment lost 3 bases and the J segment 5 bases; nucleotides outside the gene matches: 9. The length of the CDR3 is 16 residues. CDR1 is MNHEY and CDR2 is SVGAGI in the germline V gene. In DNA, the CDR3 is TGTGCCAGCAGTTATCTCGGGACAGGTGAGGACAATGAGCAGTTCTTC. Protein sequence: CASSYLGTGEDNEQFF.

This clone was counted a few times. V and J are TRBV7-3 and TRBJ1-2, with TRBD1 identical over 9 bases. Trimming at V came to 4 bases and at J to 5 bases, leaving 2 bases not matched to a gene. This CDR3 comprises 13 residues. Germline V gene sequence: CDR1 SGHTA, CDR2 FQGTGA. The CDR3 DNA sequence: TGTGCCAGCAGCTCGACAGGGGGGTATGGCTACACCTTC. Its protein is CASSSTGGYGYTF.

The chain links TRBV28 to TRBJ2-1, with TRBD2 as a possible D gene (6 bases). Germline V lookup: CDR1 MDHEN, CDR2 SYDVKM. V lost 2 bases and J lost 8, with 13 bases in between. CDR3 size: 14 residues. CDR3 nucleotides: TGTGCCAGCAGTTTAGGACGGAGGGGCCATGAGCAGTTCTTC. Its protein is CASSLGRRGHEQFF.

The chain combines TRBV7-2 with TRBJ2-5, with no clear D. Trimming removed 5 bases at V and 2 bases at J, with 15 bases between. From germline, CDR1 is SGHTA and CDR2 FQGNSA. CDR3 length: 15 residues. CDR3 nucleotides: TGTGCCAGCAGCATCCGACAAACCACGCAAGAGACCCAGTACTTC. This codes for CASSIRQTTQETQYF.

The chain links TRBV4-2 to TRBJ1-3; 10 positions agree with TRBD1. The V gene end was trimmed by 6 bases and the J gene end by 2 bases; junction bases not matched to a gene: 4. Germline assignment: CDR1 LGHNA and CDR2 YNFKEQ. The CDR3 spans 15 residues. The CDR3 region has the DNA TGTGCCAGCAGGACCGACAGGGGGCCTGGAAACACCATATATTTT. Translation: CASRTDRGPGNTIYF.

Comments on this clone: Other DNA sequences from this sample encode an identical CDR3 as well. The rearrangement uses TRBV6-6 and TRBJ1-5; 7 bases map to TRBD1. V dropped 6 bases and J dropped 7; count of bases not matched to a gene: 9. The V gene's germline CDR1 is MNHNY and CDR2 SVGAGI (reference sequence). This CDR3 comprises 14 residues. CDR3 coding DNA: TGTGCCAGCAGCTATCGACAGGGAGGCCAGCCCCAGCATTTT. Translation: CASSYRQGGQPQHF.

V is TRBV10-2 and J is TRBJ1-5, with 7 nucleotides matching TRBD1. The CDR3 spans 16 residues. CDR1 and CDR2 from the germline V gene are WSHSY and SAAADI. V lost 6 bases and J lost 4; bases outside the gene matches: 12. This CDR3 reads CASSPQGEAGNQPQHF. The DNA for the CDR3 is TGCGCCAGCAGCCCTCAGGGGGAGGCCGGAAATCAGCCCCAGCATTTT.

The chain links TRBV4-1 to TRBJ1-1, with a tentative D call TRBD1 (5 bases). In germline, CDR1 is MGHRA, CDR2 YSYEKL. The CDR3 consists of 13 residues. Trimming took off 1 base at V and 3 bases at J, with 6 bases between the two ends. The CDR3 DNA is TGCGCCAGCAGCCAAGGGACATACACTGAAGCTTTCTTT. Protein: CASSQGTYTEAFF.

The gene calls are TRBV5-1 and TRBJ1-1; TRBD1 agrees at 7 bases. Germline trimming cut 4 bases from V and 1 base from J; bases unmatched to any gene: 4. CDR1 is SGHRS, CDR2 YFSETQ, per germline. This CDR3 region has 14 residues. The CDR3 loop reads CASSAGQRNTEAFF. The CDR3 region has the DNA TGCGCCAGCAGCGCGGGACAGAGGAACACTGAAGCTTTCTTT.

This chain links TRBV11-2 with TRBJ2-7; D possibly corresponds to TRBD1 (6 bases). V lost 5 bases to trimming and J lost 0 bases, with 11 bases between them. Germline V CDR1 and CDR2: SGHAT, FQNNGV. The CDR3 is 14 residues long. The CDR3 DNA reads as TGTGCCAGCAGCCCAGACAGGATCTCCTACGAGCAGTACTTC. Its protein product is CASSPDRISYEQYF.

This clone showed up just once. V gene TRBV7-2 combines with J gene TRBJ1-4; maybe TRBD1 (5 bases). This CDR3 is 15 amino acids long. CDR1 and CDR2 from the germline V gene are SGHTA and FQGNSA. Trimming removed 2 bases from V and 8 bases from J, with 15 bases in between. The CDR3 sequence is CASSLSGGSHEKLFF. The CDR3 DNA reads as TGTGCCAGCAGCTTATCTGGGGGGTCCCACGAAAAACTGTTTTTT.

The chain has TRBV12-3 or TRBV12-4 and TRBJ1-4; D is unresolved. This CDR3 spans 13 amino acids. V was trimmed by 6 bases and J by 2 bases, leaving 7 bases between them. The CDR3 bases are TGTGCCAGCAGGCTACGGACTAATGAAAAACTGTTTTTT. Protein: CASRLRTNEKLFF.

The chain couples TRBV15 to TRBJ2-7; D gene uncertain. Looked up from germline, CDR1 is LNHNV and CDR2 is YYDKDF (reference sequence). Trimming shortened V by 0 bases and J by 2 bases, and 5 bases separated the two germline ends. This CDR3 is built from 13 residues. The CDR3 spells CATSRDLTYEQYF. As DNA, the CDR3 is TGTGCCACCAGCAGAGACTTAACCTACGAGCAGTACTTC.

In DNA, the CDR3 is TGCGCCAGCAGACAAACCGGGTTGTATGGCTACACCTTC. Encoded protein: CASRQTGLYGYTF. V and J are TRBV4-1 and TRBJ1-2; D remains ambiguous. CDR3 size: 13 residues. Trimming took off 6 bases at V and 5 bases at J, with 13 bases between the two ends. Germline V lookup: CDR1 MGHRA, CDR2 YSYEKL.

There are a few counts of this clone. The chain links TRBV3-1 (or the pseudogene TRBV3-2) to TRBJ1-1; D is uncertain. Per germline, CDR1 LGHDT and CDR2 YNNKEL (reference sequence). The CDR3 totals 15 residues. V was trimmed by 0 bases and J by 5 bases, leaving 13 bases between them. The CDR3 sequence: CASSQDLSTGTEAFF. CDR3 coding DNA: TGTGCCAGCAGCCAAGATTTATCGACGGGAACTGAAGCTTTCTTT.

The V and J genes are TRBV15 and TRBJ2-1; TRBD2 aligns across 7 bases. The ends lost 0 bases at V and 4 bases at J; junction bases unmatched: 6. Germline CDR1 reads LNHNV; CDR2 reads YYDKDF (reference sequence). The CDR3 spans 16 residues. The CDR3 DNA follows: TGTGCCACCAGCAGAGATGCCGGGACTAATTACAATGAGCAGTTCTTC. It codes for CATSRDAGTNYNEQFF.

The CDR3 is CASSRQSREPQHF. The CDR3 DNA reads TGTGCCAGCAGTCGACAGTCTCGGGAGCCCCAGCATTTT. The chain carries TRBV6-5 and TRBJ1-5; tentatively, D is TRBD1 (5 bases). CDR1 and CDR2 from the germline V gene are MNHEY and SVGAGI. The CDR3 sequence is 13 residues long. Between the trimmed V and J ends, which lost 5 bases and 8 bases, there was a span of 13 bases.

This clone turned up a few times. This rearrangement joins TRBV7-2 to TRBJ2-1; TRBD1 aligns across 7 bases. The CDR3 covers 15 residues. J gave up 7 bases and V 3 bases, and 9 bases lay outside the gene matches. Per the germline V gene, CDR1 is SGHTA and CDR2 is FQGNSA. CDR3 loop: CASSFEGGMWNEQFF. The CDR3 DNA reads as TGTGCCAGCAGCTTCGAAGGGGGCATGTGGAATGAGCAGTTCTTC.

The V and J genes are TRBV5-1 and TRBJ2-7; possible D gene TRBD1, 5 bases. From germline, CDR1 is SGHRS and CDR2 YFSETQ. The CDR3 runs to 14 residues. V gave up 0 bases and J gave up 3 bases, with 10 bases separating them. The CDR3 nucleotides read TGCGCCAGCAGCTTGGAGGGGCCCATCTACGAGCAGTACTTC. Translating it yields CASSLEGPIYEQYF.

The chain joins TRBV5-1 to TRBJ2-5; a weak D match, TRBD1 (6 bases). Per germline, CDR1 SGHRS and CDR2 YFSETQ. Trimming took 0 bases from V and 1 from J, leaving 10 bases between them. The CDR3 has 15 amino acids. This CDR3 reads CASSLGGLSQETQYF. CDR3 nucleotide sequence: TGCGCCAGCAGCTTGGGGGGGCTTAGCCAAGAGACCCAGTACTTC.

V usage is TRBV6-2 or TRBV6-3 and J usage is TRBJ2-3, with TRBD2 identical over 7 bases. This CDR3 has 18 amino acids. The V and J ends lost 0 bases and 3 bases, in that order; junction bases with no gene match: 12. Germline CDR1 MNHEY, CDR2 SVGEGT. In DNA, the CDR3 is TGTGCCAGCAGTTACTCGAAGTCGGGCGGGAGCGGGACAGATACGCAGTATTTT. Its protein product is CASSYSKSGGSGTDTQYF.

The V gene is TRBV5-4, the J gene TRBJ2-5; D is unresolved. With 0 bases removed from V and 5 bases from J, the gap between germline ends came to 11 bases. This CDR3 region has 14 residues. CDR1 and CDR2 from the germline V gene are SGHNT and YYREEE (reference sequence). CDR3 sequence reads: CASSLGGSLETQYF. The CDR3 region has the DNA TGTGCCAGCAGCTTGGGTGGTAGCTTGGAGACCCAGTACTTC.

The CDR3 region is CASSLVGGPEADTQYF. The CDR3 region has the DNA TGTGCCAGCAGCTTAGTGGGAGGGCCCGAGGCAGATACGCAGTATTTT. The chain employs TRBV7-2 and TRBJ2-3, with 7 positions matching TRBD2. There are 16 residues in the CDR3. The junction had 8 bases not matched to a gene; V was cut back by 1 base and J by 4 bases. CDR1 is SGHTA and CDR2 is FQGNSA in the germline V gene.